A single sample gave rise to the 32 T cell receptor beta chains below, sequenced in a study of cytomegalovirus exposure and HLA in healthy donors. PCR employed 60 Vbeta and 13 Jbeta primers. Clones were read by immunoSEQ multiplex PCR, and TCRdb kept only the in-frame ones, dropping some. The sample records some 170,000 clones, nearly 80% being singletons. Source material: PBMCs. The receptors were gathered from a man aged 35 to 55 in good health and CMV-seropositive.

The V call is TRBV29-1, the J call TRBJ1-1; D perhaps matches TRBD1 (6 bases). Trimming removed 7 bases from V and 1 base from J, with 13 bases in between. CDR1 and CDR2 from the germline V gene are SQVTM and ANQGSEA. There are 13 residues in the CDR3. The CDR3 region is CSARTDPNTEAFF. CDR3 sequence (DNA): TGCAGCGCCAGGACAGATCCGAACACTGAAGCTTTCTTT.

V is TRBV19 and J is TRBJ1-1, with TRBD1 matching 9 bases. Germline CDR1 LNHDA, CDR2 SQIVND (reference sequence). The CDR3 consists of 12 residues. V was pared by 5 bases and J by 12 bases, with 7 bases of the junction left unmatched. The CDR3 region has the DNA TGTGCCAGTAGTCCACTGGACAGGGGAACTTTCTTT. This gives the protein CASSPLDRGTFF.

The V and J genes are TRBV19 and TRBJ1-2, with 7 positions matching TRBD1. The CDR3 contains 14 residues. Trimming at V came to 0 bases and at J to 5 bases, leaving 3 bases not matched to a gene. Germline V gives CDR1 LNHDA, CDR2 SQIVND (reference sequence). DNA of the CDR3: TGTGCCAGTAGTATAGAAGGGGGCAGGTATGGCTACACCTTC. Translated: CASSIEGGRYGYTF.

CDR3 sequence reads: CASQPWGGDYEQYF. In DNA, the CDR3 is TGTGCCAGCCAGCCTTGGGGCGGAGACTACGAGCAGTACTTC. This chain uses TRBV28 with TRBJ2-7; perhaps TRBD1 as D (5 bases). V was cut by 8 bases and J by 3 bases, with 17 bases left in between. Germline CDR1 is MDHEN and CDR2 is SYDVKM. This CDR3 is 14 amino acids long.

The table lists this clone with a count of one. The CDR3 DNA follows: TGTGCCAGCAGACTTTCCGGGACAGGGTCCTACGAGCAGTACTTC. This codes for CASRLSGTGSYEQYF. The V call is TRBV6-5, the J call TRBJ2-7; 9 positions agree with TRBD1. V lost 6 bases, J lost 1 base, and 7 bases stayed unmatched. This CDR3 contains 15 residues. The germline gives CDR1 MNHEY, CDR2 SVGAGI.

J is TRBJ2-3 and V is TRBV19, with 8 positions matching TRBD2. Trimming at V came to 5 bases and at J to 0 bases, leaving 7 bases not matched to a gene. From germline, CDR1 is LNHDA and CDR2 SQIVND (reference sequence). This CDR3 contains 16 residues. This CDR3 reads CASSPTSGASTDTQYF. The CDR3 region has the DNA TGTGCCAGTAGTCCTACTAGCGGAGCAAGCACAGATACGCAGTATTTT.

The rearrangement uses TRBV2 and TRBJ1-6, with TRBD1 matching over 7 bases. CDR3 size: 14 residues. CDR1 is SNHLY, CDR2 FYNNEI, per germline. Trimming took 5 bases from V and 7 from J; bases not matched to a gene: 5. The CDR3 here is CASSWDRRNSPLHF. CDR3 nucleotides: TGTGCCAGCAGTTGGGACAGAAGAAATTCACCCCTCCACTTT.

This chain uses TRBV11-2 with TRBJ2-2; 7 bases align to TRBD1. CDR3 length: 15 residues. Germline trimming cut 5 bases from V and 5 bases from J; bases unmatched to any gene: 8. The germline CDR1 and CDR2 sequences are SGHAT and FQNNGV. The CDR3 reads CASSAGTAETGELFF. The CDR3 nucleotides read TGTGCCAGCAGCGCCGGGACAGCAGAGACCGGGGAGCTGTTTTTT. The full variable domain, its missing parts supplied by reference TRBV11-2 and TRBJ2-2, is EAGVAQSPRYKIIEKRQSVAFWCNPISGHATLYWYQQILGQGPKLLIQFQNNGVVDDSQLPKDRFSAERLKGVDSTLKIQPAKLEDSAVYLCASSAGTAETGELFFGEGSRLTVL.

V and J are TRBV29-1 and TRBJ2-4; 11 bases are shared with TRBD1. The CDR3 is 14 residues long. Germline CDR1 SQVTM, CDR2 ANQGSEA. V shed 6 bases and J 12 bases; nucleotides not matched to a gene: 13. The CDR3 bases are TGCAGCGTCGTCCGGACAGGGGGCGCGCACAGTCAGTACTTC. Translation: CSVVRTGGAHSQYF.

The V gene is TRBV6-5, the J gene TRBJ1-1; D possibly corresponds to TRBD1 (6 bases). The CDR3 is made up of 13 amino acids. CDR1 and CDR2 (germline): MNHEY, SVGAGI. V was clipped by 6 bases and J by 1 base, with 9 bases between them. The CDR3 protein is CASRVDRNTEAFF. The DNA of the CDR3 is TGTGCCAGCAGGGTGGACAGGAACACTGAAGCTTTCTTT.

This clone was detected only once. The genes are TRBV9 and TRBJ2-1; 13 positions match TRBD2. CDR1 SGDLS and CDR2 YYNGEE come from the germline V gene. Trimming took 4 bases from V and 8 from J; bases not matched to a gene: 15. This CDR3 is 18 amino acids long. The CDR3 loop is CASSSSSPGLAGSYEQFF. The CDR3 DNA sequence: TGTGCCAGCAGCTCAAGTTCCCCGGGACTAGCGGGAAGTTATGAGCAGTTCTTC.

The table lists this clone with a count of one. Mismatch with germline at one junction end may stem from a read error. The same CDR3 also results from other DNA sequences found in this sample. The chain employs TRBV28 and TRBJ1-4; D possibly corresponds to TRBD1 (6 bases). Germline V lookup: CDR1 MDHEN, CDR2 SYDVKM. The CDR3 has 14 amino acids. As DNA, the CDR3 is TGTGCCAGCAGTTCACCGGACAGTGAGGAAAAACTATTTTTT. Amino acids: CASSSPDSEEKLFF.

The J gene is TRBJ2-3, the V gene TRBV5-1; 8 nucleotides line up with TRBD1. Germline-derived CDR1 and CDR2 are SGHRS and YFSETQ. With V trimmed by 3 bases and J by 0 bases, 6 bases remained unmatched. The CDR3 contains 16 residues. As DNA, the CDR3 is TGCGCCAGCAGCTCCCAGGGGGCGGATAGCACAGATACGCAGTATTTT. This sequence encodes CASSSQGADSTDTQYF.

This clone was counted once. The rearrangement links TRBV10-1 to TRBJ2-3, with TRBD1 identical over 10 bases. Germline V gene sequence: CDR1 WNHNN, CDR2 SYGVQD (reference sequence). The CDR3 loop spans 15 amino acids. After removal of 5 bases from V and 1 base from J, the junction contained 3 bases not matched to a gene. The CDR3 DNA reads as TGCGCCAGCAGTCCCGGGACAGGGGGCACAGATACGCAGTATTTT. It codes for CASSPGTGGTDTQYF.

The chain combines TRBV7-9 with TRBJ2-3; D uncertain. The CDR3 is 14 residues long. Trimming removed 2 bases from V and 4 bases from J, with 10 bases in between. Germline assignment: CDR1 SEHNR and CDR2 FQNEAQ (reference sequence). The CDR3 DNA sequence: TGTGCCAGCAGCTTAACGCTAGACTCAGATACGCAGTATTTT. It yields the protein CASSLTLDSDTQYF.

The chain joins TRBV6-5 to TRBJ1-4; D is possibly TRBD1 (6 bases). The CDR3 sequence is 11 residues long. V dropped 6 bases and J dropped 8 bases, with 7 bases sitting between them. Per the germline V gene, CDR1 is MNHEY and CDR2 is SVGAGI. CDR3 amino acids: CASRRGEKLFF. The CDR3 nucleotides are TGTGCCAGCAGAAGGGGGGAAAAACTGTTTTTT.

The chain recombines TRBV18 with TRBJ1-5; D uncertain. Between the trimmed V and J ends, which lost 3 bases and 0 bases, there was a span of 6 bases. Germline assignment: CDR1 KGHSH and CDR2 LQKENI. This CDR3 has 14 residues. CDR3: CASSPGDSNQPQHF. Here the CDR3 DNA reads TGTGCCAGCTCACCGGGAGATAGCAATCAGCCCCAGCATTTT.

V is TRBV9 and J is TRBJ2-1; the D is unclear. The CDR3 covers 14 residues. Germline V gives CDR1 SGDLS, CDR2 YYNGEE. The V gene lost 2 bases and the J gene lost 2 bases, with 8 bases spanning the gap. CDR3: CASSVTEPYNEQFF. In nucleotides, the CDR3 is TGTGCCAGCAGCGTTACGGAGCCCTACAATGAGCAGTTCTTC.

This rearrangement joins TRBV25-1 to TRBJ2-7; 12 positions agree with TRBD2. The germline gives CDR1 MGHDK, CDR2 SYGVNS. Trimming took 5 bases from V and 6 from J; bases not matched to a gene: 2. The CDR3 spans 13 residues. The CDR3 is CASSPGLAGEQYF. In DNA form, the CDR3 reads TGTGCCAGCAGTCCGGGACTAGCGGGCGAGCAGTACTTC.

The CDR3 reads CASSITSGRANEQFF. CDR3 sequence (DNA): TGTGCCAGCAGTATTACTAGCGGGAGGGCCAATGAGCAGTTCTTC. This rearrangement joins TRBV14 to TRBJ2-1; 13 bases align to TRBD2. This CDR3 is built from 15 residues. J lost 6 bases, V lost 6 bases, and 5 bases had no gene match. Germline V gene data show CDR1 as SGHDN and CDR2 as FVKESK.

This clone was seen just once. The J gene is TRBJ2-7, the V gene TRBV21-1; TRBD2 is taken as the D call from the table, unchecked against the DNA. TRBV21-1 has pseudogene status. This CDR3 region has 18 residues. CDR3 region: CASSKDCPGSAPFYEQYF. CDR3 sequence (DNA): TGTGCCAGCAGCAAAGATTGCCCCGGGAGCGCCCCATTCTACGAGCAGTACTTC.

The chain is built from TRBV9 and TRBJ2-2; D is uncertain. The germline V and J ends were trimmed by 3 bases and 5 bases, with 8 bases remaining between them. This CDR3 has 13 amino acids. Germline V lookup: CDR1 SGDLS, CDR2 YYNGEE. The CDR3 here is CASSGYSTGELFF. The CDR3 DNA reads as TGTGCCAGCAGCGGTTACAGTACCGGGGAGCTGTTTTTT.

CDR3 nucleotides: TGTGCCAGCAGCCCCGGACAGAGAAAGCTGTTTTTT. This codes for CASSPGQRKLFF. The V call is TRBV7-9, the J call TRBJ2-2; a weak D match, TRBD1 (6 bases). This CDR3 region has 12 residues. Germline CDR1 SEHNR, CDR2 FQNEAQ (reference sequence). The V end was cut by 5 bases, the J end by 12 bases, with 13 bases between.

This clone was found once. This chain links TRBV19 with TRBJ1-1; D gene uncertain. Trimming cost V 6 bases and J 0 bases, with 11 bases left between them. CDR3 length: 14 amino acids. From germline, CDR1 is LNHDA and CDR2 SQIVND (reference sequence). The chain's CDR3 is CASSATVLNTEAFF. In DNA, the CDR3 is TGTGCCAGTAGCGCAACGGTACTGAACACTGAAGCTTTCTTT.

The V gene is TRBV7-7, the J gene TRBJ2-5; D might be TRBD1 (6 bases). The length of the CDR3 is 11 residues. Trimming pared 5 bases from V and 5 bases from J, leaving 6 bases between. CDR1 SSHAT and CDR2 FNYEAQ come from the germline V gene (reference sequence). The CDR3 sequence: CASSRGETQYF. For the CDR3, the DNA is TGTGCCAGCAGCAGGGGGGAGACCCAGTACTTC.

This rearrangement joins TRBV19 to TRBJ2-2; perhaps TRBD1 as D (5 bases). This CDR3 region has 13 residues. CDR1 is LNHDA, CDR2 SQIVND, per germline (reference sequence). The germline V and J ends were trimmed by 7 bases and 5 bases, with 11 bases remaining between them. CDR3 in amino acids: CASKGRRTGELFF. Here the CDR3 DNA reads TGTGCCAGTAAGGGGCGGCGGACCGGGGAGCTGTTTTTT. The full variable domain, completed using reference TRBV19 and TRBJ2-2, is DGGITQSPKYLFRKEGQNVTLSCEQNLNHDAMYWYRQDPGQGLRLIYYSQIVNDFQKGDIAEGYSVSREKKESFPLTVTSAQKNPTAFYLCASKGRRTGELFFGEGSRLTVL.

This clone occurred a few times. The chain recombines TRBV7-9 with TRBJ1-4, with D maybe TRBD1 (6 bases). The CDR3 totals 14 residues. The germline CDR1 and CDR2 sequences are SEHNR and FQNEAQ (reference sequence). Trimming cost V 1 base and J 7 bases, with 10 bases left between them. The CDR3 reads CASSLGQGTEKLFF. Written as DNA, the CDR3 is TGTGCCAGCAGCTTAGGCCAGGGGACTGAAAAACTGTTTTTT.

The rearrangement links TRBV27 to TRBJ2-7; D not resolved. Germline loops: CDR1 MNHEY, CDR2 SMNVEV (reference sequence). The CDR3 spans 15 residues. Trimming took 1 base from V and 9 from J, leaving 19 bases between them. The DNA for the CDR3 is TGTGCCAGCAGTTTATATCCTAGGCCTGAAGGTACGCAGTACTTC. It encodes CASSLYPRPEGTQYF.

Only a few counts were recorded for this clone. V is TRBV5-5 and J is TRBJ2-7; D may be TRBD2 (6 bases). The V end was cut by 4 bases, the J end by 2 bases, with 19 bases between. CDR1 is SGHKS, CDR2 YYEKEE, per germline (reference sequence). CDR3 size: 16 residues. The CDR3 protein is CASSRLSGRKAYEQYF. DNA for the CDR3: TGTGCCAGCAGCCGTCTGTCAGGGAGGAAAGCCTACGAGCAGTACTTC.

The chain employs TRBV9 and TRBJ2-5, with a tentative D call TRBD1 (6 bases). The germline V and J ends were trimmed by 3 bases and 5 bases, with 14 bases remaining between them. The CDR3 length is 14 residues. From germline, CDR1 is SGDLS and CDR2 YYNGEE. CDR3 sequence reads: CASSGTGRSETQYF. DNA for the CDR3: TGTGCCAGCAGCGGCACAGGGCGATCGGAGACCCAGTACTTC.

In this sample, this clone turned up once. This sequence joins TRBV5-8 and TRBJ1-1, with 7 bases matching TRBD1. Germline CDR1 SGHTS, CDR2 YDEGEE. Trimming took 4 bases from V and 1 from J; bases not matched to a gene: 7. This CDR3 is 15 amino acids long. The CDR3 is CASSEPGQPNTEAFF. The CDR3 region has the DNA TGTGCCAGCAGCGAGCCGGGACAGCCGAACACTGAAGCTTTCTTT.

The CDR3 here is CASSVASGVGEQYF. The DNA of the CDR3 is TGTGCCAGCAGCGTAGCGAGCGGGGTCGGCGAGCAGTACTTC. The chain employs TRBV9 and TRBJ2-7; 7 bases match TRBD2. Germline trimming cut 0 bases from V and 6 bases from J; bases unmatched to any gene: 6. Germline assignment: CDR1 SGDLS and CDR2 YYNGEE. There are 14 residues in the CDR3.